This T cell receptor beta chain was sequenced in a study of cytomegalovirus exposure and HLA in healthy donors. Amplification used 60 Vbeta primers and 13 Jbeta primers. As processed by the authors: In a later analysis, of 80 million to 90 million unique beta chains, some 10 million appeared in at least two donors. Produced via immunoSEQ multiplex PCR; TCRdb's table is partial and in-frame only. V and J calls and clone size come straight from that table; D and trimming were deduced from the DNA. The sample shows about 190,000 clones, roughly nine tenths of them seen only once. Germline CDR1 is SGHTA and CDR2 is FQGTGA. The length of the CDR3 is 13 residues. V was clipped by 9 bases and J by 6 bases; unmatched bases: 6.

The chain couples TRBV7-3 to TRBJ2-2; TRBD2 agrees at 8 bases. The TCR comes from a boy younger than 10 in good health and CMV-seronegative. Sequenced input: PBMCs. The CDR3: CASRGGRSGELFF. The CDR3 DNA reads TGTGCCAGTCGGGGGGGGAGGTCCGGGGAGCTGTTTTTT.